This T cell receptor beta chain is drawn from a study of blood T cell repertoires in COVID-19. This CDR3 spans 17 amino acids. The junction had 12 bases not matched to a gene; V was cut back by 3 bases and J by 5 bases. The germline V gene encodes CDR1 KGHDR and CDR2 SFDVKD. Here immunoSEQ multiplex PCR was the method, and the copy in TCRdb shows in-frame clones only, minus some. The data hold 150,000 to 200,000 clones, with 82% observed a single time. The sequence derives from a woman in her fifties or sixties with COVID-19, enrolled during active disease. The chain carries TRBV24-1 and TRBJ2-5; TRBD1 aligns across 9 bases. Source material: peripheral blood. DNA of the CDR3: TGTGCCACCAGTGATACCGGTGGGGACAGGGCCTTGGAGACCCAGTACTTC. Encoded protein: CATSDTGGDRALETQYF.